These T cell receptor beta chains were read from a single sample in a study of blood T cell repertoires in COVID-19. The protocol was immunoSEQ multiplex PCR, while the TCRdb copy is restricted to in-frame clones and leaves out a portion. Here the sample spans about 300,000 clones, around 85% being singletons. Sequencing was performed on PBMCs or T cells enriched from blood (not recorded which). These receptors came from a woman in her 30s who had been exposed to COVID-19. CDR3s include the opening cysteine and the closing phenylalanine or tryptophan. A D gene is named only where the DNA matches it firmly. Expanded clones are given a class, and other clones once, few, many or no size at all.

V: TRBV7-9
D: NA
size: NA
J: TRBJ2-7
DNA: TGTGCCAGCAGCTTACGGAGCGACGAGCAGTACTTC
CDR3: CASSLRSDEQYF

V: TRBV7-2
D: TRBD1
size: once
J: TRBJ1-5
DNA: TGTGCCAGCAGCTTAGGGACAGGGGCCCATTATAGCAATCAGCCCCAGCATTTT
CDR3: CASSLGTGAHYSNQPQHF

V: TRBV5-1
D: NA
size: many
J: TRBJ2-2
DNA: TGCGCCAGCAGCGCTACTCTAGCGAACACCGGGGAGCTGTTTTTT
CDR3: CASSATLANTGELFF

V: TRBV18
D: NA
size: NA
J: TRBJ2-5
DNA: TGTGCCAGCTCACTCACCGTTGGCAGGCAAGAGACCCAGTACTTC
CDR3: CASSLTVGRQETQYF

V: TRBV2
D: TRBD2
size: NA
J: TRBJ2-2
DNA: TGTGCCAGCACCCGGCTAGCGGGGGTCGGGGAGCTGTTTTTT
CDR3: CASTRLAGVGELFF

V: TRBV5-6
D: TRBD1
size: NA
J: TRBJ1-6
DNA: TGTGCCAGCAGCACATGGACAGGGTTTGGAACATCACCCCTCCACTTT
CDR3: CASSTWTGFGTSPLHF

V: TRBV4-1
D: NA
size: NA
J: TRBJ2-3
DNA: TGCGCCAGCAGCCAAGATCAGGGGAGTACAGATACGCAGTATTTT
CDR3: CASSQDQGSTDTQYF

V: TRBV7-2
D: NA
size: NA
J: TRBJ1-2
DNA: TGTGCCAGCAGCTTAGTACAGGGCACTAACTATGGCTACACCTTC
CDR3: CASSLVQGTNYGYTF

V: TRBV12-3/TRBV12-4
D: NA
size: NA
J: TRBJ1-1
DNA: TGTGCCAGCAGCATACAGGGTTCCTCTGAAGCTTTCTTT
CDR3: CASSIQGSSEAFF

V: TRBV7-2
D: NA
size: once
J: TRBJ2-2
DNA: TGTGCCAGCAGCTTAGGGCAGACGAACACCGGGGAGCTGTTTTTT
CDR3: CASSLGQTNTGELFF

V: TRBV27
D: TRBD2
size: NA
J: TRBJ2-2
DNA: TGTGCCAGCAGTTCTACTGACAGAGTAGGACTAGCGGGAGTTTGGGAGCTGTTTTTT
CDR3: CASSSTDRVGLAGVWELFF

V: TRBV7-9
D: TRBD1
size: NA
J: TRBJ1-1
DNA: TGTGCCAGCAGGCCTCAGGGGGAGACTGAAGCTTTCTTT
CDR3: CASRPQGETEAFF

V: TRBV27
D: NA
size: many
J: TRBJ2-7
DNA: TGTGCCAGCAGCCCGGTGAGCTCCTACGAGCAGTACTTC
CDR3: CASSPVSSYEQYF

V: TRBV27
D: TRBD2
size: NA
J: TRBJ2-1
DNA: TGTGCCAGCAGTCTAGCGGGAGGGTTCAATGAGCAGTTCTTC
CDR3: CASSLAGGFNEQFF

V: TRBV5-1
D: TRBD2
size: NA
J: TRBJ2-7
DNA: TGCGCCAGCAGCCCTAGCGGGGTGAAGACCTACGAGCAGTACTTC
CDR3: CASSPSGVKTYEQYF

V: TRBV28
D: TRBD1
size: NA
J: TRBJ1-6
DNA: TGTGCCGTTCGGACAGGGAATAATTCACCCCTCCACTTT
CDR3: CAVRTGNNSPLHF

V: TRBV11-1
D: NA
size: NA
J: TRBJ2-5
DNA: TGTGCCAGCAGCTTCGAGCCGAAAGAGACCCAGTACTTC
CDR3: CASSFEPKETQYF

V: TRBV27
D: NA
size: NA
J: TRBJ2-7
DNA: TGTGCCAGCAGTTTCGGGACAAATTCTGCCTTCTACGAGCAGTACTTC
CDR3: CASSFGTNSAFYEQYF

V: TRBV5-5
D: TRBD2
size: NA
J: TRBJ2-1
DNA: TGTGCCAGCAGTCGGACTAGCGGGGGGGGTAAAACCGACCCCAGGTTCTTC
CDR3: CASSRTSGGGKTDPRFF

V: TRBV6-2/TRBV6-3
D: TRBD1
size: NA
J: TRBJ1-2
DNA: TGTGCCAGCAGTTACTCGACAGGGAGCCCCTATGGCTACACCTTC
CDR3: CASSYSTGSPYGYTF

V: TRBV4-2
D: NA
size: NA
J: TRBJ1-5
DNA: TGTGCCAGCAGCCAAGACAAGGGAGTCAATCAGCCCCAGCATTTT
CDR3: CASSQDKGVNQPQHF

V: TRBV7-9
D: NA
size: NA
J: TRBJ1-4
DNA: TGTGCCAGCAGCTTAAATCCCAGGGTGGATGAAAAACTGTTTTTT
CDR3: CASSLNPRVDEKLFF

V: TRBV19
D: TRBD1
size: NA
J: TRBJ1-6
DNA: TGTGCCAGTAGAGGTCGGACAGGGGGCATTATTTATTCACCCCTCCACTTT
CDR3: CASRGRTGGIIYSPLHF

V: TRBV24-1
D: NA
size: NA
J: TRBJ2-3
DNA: TGTGCCACCAGTGATTATGGCGGGGAGAGCACAGATACGCAGTATTTT
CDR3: CATSDYGGESTDTQYF

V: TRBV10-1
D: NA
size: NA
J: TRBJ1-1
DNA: TGCGCCAGCAGTGAGTCGGGGCGGGGGAAAGCTTTCTTT
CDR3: CASSESGRGKAFF

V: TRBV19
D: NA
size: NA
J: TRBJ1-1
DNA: TGTGCCAGTAGCCGACCCACTCGGACGGCGAAGGAGCGGACTGAAGCTTTCTTT
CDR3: CASSRPTRTAKERTEAFF

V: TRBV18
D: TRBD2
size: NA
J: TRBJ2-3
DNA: TGTGCCAGCTCTCTCACCGGGACTAGCGGGGTCCCCGACCTCACAGATACGCAGTATTTT
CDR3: CASSLTGTSGVPDLTDTQYF

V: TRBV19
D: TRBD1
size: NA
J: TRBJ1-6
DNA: TGTGCCAGTAGTATGGGGAGACAGGGTAATTCACCCCTCCACTTT
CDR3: CASSMGRQGNSPLHF

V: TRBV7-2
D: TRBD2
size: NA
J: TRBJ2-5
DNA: TGTGCCAGCAGCTTCCCTAGCGGGGCGGAGACCCAGTACTTC
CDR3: CASSFPSGAETQYF

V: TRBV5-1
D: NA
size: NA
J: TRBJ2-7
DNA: TGCGCCAGCAGCTTTGCGGGGGCTGAGAGTGGGCAGTACTTC
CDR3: CASSFAGAESGQYF

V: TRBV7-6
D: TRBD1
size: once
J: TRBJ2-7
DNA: TGTGCCAGCTCAGCCGGGACAGGGGGCTACGAGCAGTACTTC
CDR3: CASSAGTGGYEQYF

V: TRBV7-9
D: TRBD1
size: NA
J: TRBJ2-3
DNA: TGTGCCAGCAGCACCCCAAAGACAGGGGTCACAGATACGCAGTATTTT
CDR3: CASSTPKTGVTDTQYF

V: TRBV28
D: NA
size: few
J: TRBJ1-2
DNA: TGTGCCAGCAGTTTGGGGCTCCAAGTGTATAGTTATGGCTACACCTTC
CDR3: CASSLGLQVYSYGYTF

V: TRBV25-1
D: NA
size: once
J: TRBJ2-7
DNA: TGTGCCAGCAGTGTAGACAGGTCGCAATACGAGCAGTACTTC
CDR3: CASSVDRSQYEQYF

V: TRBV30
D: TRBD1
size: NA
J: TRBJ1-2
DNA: TGTGCCTGGAGTGTTGGACAGGGCCTTAACTATGGCTACACCTTC
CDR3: CAWSVGQGLNYGYTF

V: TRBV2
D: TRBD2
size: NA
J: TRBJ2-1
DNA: TGTGCCAGCAGAGGACTAGCGTATTCCTACAATGAGCAGTTCTTC
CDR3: CASRGLAYSYNEQFF

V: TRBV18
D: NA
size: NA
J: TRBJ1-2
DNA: TGTGCCAGCTCACCACTGGACAGAGTACCTTATGGCTACACCTTC
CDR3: CASSPLDRVPYGYTF

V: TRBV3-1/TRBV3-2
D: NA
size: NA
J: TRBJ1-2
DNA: TGTGCCAGCAGCCCAACTCTAAAGAGTCGGGACTATGGCTACACCTTC
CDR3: CASSPTLKSRDYGYTF

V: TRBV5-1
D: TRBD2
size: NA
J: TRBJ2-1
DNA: TGCGCCAGCAGCTTGAATGTACGGCTAGCGGGGGACAATGAGCAGTTCTTC
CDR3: CASSLNVRLAGDNEQFF

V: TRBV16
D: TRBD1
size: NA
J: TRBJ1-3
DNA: TGTGCCAGCAGCCAAGGCCGGACAGGCCTGGGGGACACCATATATTTT
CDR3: CASSQGRTGLGDTIYF

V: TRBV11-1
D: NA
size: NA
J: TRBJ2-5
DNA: TGTGCCAGCAGCCCCAAGTTTGAGAAAGAGACCCAGTACTTC
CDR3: CASSPKFEKETQYF

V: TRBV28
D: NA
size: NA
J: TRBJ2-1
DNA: TGTGCCAGCAGTTTAGCCAGCAATGAGCAGTTCTTC
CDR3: CASSLASNEQFF